The 9 T cell receptor beta chains below all came from one sample that was sequenced in a study of CD8+CD57+ T cells in acquired aplastic anemia. CDR3 and TCR beta VDJ profiling relied on a genomic DNA template. Each CDR3 protein is one row after TCRdb ran MiXCR on the reads. The data show roughly 50,000 distinct CDR3 sequences, approximately 72% seen once. Sequencing used sorted CD4+, CD8+, or CD8+CD57+ T cells (not recorded which) from PBMCs. These receptors all come from a human donor in good health, serving as a control.

This clonotype has only one observation. This chain uses TRBV20-1 with TRBJ2-1; D is undetermined. This CDR3 is 13 amino acids long. Germline CDR1 DFQATT, CDR2 SNEGSKA (reference sequence). Trimming took 0 bases from V and 8 from J, leaving 11 bases between them. The CDR3 region has the DNA TGCAGTGCTAGAGATAGAACAGACTATGAGCAGTTCTTC. This encodes CSARDRTDYEQFF.

The V gene is TRBV10-2, the J gene TRBJ2-1, with TRBD2 identical over 8 bases. J was trimmed by 4 bases and V by 3 bases; bases with no gene match: 5. This CDR3 has 15 amino acids. In germline, CDR1 is WSHSY, CDR2 SAAADI. CDR3 in DNA: TGCGCCAGCAGTGAAACGGGGGGGACTTACAATGAGCAGTTCTTC. Translating it yields CASSETGGTYNEQFF.

The chain couples TRBV15 to TRBJ2-5; a possible D gene is TRBD2 (7 bases). The germline V and J ends were trimmed by 0 bases and 5 bases, with 13 bases remaining between them. The germline V gene has CDR1 LNHNV and CDR2 YYDKDF (reference sequence). CDR3 length: 15 amino acids. CDR3 DNA sequence: TGTGCCACCAGCAGAGATAACCGGGGGGCTGAGACCCAGTACTTC. It is translated as CATSRDNRGAETQYF.

The chain couples TRBV25-1 to TRBJ1-2; the D gene is possibly TRBD1 (5 bases). V was pared by 3 bases and J by 8 bases, with 13 bases between. Germline V CDR1 and CDR2: MGHDK, SYGVNS. The CDR3 totals 13 residues. The CDR3 DNA reads as TGTGCCAGCAGTGATGCAGGGAGTTGGGGCTACACCTTC. Protein sequence: CASSDAGSWGYTF.

The chain uses TRBV25-1 and TRBJ2-2; D remains unclear. This CDR3 is built from 13 residues. Germline V gene lookup returns CDR1 MGHDK and CDR2 SYGVNS. With 7 bases removed from V and 10 bases from J, the gap between germline ends came to 16 bases. DNA of the CDR3: TGTGCCAGCAAAATGCTTGCCGGCACGGAGCTGTTTTTT. Translation gives CASKMLAGTELFF. Together with reference TRBV25-1 and TRBJ2-2, the CDR3 gives the full variable domain: EADIYQTPRYLVIGTGKKITLECSQTMGHDKMYWYQQDPGMELHLIHYSYGVNSTEKGDLSSESTVSRIRTEHFPLTLESARPSHTSQYLCASKMLAGTELFFGEGSRLTVL.

This clonotype was counted between two and nine times. A much larger clone sits a single nucleotide away, making a read error possible. The chain has TRBV5-3 and TRBJ2-2; 15 bases map to TRBD2. TRBV5-3 has ORF status, its function being uncertain. The CDR3 covers 18 residues. CDR3 sequence: CARNWGLAGGGNTGGLFF. The CDR3 coding sequence is TGTGCCAGAAATTGGGGACTAGCGGGAGGTGGGAACACCGGGGGGCTGTTTTTT.

The rearrangement links TRBV28 to TRBJ2-1; possibly TRBD2 for D (5 bases). The germline V and J ends were trimmed by 3 bases and 7 bases, with 16 bases remaining between them. The CDR3 sequence is 15 residues long. Germline assignment: CDR1 MDHEN and CDR2 SYDVKM. CDR3 in DNA: TGTGCCAGCAGTTTGATAGTGGGAGTGGGGAATGAGCAGTTCTTC. This translates into CASSLIVGVGNEQFF.

The chain combines TRBV7-9 with TRBJ2-1; 7 positions match TRBD1. The CDR3 covers 13 residues. Unmatched junction bases numbered 5, after V lost 6 bases and J lost 6 bases. Germline assignment: CDR1 SEHNR and CDR2 FQNEAQ (reference sequence). The CDR3: CASRGQKFNEQFF. The CDR3 nucleotides are TGTGCCAGCAGGGGACAGAAATTCAATGAGCAGTTCTTC.

The V call is TRBV5-1, the J call TRBJ2-7, with D perhaps given as TRBD1 or TRBD2 (5 bases each). CDR3 size: 15 residues. The germline V and J ends were trimmed by 0 bases and 0 bases, with 10 bases remaining between them. Germline CDR1 reads SGHRS; CDR2 reads YFSETQ. CDR3 sequence (DNA): TGCGCCAGCAGCTTGGAGCAGGGAGCCTCCTACGAGCAGTACTTC. Encoded protein: CASSLEQGASYEQYF. The full variable domain, rest sourced from reference TRBV5-1 and TRBJ2-7, is KAGVTQTPRYLIKTRGQQVTLSCSPISGHRSVSWYQQTPGQGLQFLFEYFSETQRNKGNFPGRFSGRQFSNSRSEMNVSTLELGDSALYLCASSLEQGASYEQYFGPGTRLTVT.